These 2 T cell receptor beta chains were sequenced from one sample in a study of OX40 agonist ivuxolimab in advanced cancers. The assay was immunoSEQ multiplex PCR, and TCRdb's table has in-frame clones only and misses some. The sample has 60,000 to 100,000 clones, 92% seen once. Sequenced here: CD4+ or CD8+ T cells sorted from blood, sampled in a trial of the OX40 agonist ivuxolimab. The receptors stem from an adult with an advanced solid tumor such as melanoma, head and neck, liver or kidney cancer.

The chain combines TRBV5-5 with TRBJ1-2; tentative D call: TRBD1 (5 bases). Germline CDR1 SGHKS, CDR2 YYEKEE (reference sequence). V gave up 4 bases and J gave up 12 bases, with 22 bases separating them. The CDR3 loop spans 14 amino acids. CDR3 sequence (DNA): TGTGCCAGCAGCATGTCTACAGGAGGGGTTACGAACACCTTC. It is translated as CASSMSTGGVTNTF.

This chain links TRBV28 with TRBJ2-2, with D perhaps TRBD1 or TRBD2 (5 bases each). The CDR3 sequence is 14 residues long. Germline V gives CDR1 MDHEN, CDR2 SYDVKM. Trimming took off 2 bases at V and 4 bases at J, with 8 bases between the two ends. In DNA form, the CDR3 reads TGTGCCAGCAGTTTAGGGGGAGCCACCGGGGAGCTGTTTTTT. Its protein product is CASSLGGATGELFF. Using reference TRBV28 and TRBJ2-2 for the parts outside the CDR3, the full variable domain is DVKVTQSSRYLVKRTGEKVFLECVQDMDHENMFWYRQDPGLGLRLIYFSYDVKMKEKGDIPEGYSVSREKKERFSLILESASTNQTSMYLCASSLGGATGELFFGEGSRLTVL.